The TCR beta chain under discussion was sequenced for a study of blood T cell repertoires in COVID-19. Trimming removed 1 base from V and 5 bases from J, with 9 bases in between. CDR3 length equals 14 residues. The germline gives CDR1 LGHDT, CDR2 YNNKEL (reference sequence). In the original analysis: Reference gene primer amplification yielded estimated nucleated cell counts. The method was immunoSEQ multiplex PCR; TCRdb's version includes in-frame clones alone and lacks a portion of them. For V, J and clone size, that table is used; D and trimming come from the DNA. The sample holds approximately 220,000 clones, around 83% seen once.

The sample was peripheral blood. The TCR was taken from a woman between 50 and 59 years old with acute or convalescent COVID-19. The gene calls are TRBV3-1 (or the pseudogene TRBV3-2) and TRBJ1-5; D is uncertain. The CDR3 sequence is CASSQAQVDQPQHF. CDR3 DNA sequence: TGTGCCAGCAGCCAAGCACAAGTGGATCAGCCCCAGCATTTT.